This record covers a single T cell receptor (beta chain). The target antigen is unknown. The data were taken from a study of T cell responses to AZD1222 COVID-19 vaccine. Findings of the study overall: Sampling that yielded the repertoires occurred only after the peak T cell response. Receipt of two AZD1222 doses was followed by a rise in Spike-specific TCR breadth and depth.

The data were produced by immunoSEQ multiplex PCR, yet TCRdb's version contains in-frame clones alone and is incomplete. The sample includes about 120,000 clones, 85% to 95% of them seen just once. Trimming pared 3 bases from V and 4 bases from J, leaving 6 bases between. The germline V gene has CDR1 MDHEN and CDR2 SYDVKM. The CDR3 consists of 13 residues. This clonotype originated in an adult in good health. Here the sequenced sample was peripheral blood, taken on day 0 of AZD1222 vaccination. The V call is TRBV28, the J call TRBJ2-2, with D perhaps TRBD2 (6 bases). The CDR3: CASSFGGTGELFF. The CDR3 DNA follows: TGTGCCAGCAGTTTCGGGGGCACCGGGGAGCTGTTTTTT. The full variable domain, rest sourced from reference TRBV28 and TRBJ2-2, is DVKVTQSSRYLVKRTGEKVFLECVQDMDHENMFWYRQDPGLGLRLIYFSYDVKMKEKGDIPEGYSVSREKKERFSLILESASTNQTSMYLCASSFGGTGELFFGEGSRLTVL.